The 19 T cell receptor beta chains in this list originate from one sample, sequenced in a study of blood T cell repertoires in COVID-19. Sequencing used immunoSEQ multiplex PCR; TCRdb keeps in-frame clones, though not all of them. The sample has about 74,000 clones, about four fifths seen once; the top ten hold roughly a sixth. The sample consisted of peripheral blood. Every receptor here comes from a human donor in a cohort sampled during active COVID-19.

The chain is built from TRBV7-2 and TRBJ1-1; D remains ambiguous. CDR1 and CDR2 (germline): SGHTA, FQGNSA. Trimming removed 2 bases at V and 5 bases at J, with 18 bases between. This CDR3 contains 16 residues. CDR3 DNA: TGTGCCAGCAGCTTAATTCCAGGCGCTGGAAGAACTGAAGCTTTCTTT. Translated, it gives CASSLIPGAGRTEAFF.

This clone was observed once. The CDR3 region is CAISESTRSTDTQYF. The CDR3 region has the DNA TGTGCCATCAGTGAGTCGACTCGTAGCACAGATACGCAGTATTTT. The gene calls are TRBV10-3 and TRBJ2-3, with no clear D. The V end was cut by 0 bases, the J end by 0 bases, with 7 bases between. Germline values: CDR1 ENHRY, CDR2 SYGVKD. This CDR3 is built from 15 residues.

The V and J genes are TRBV7-9 and TRBJ2-7; D not resolved. V was trimmed by 5 bases and J by 3 bases, leaving 11 bases between them. The CDR3 sequence is 13 residues long. Germline CDR1 and CDR2: SEHNR and FQNEAQ (reference sequence). The CDR3 is CASSTDGFYEQYF. The CDR3 nucleotides read TGTGCCAGCAGCACAGACGGATTCTACGAGCAGTACTTC.

The V call is TRBV7-6, the J call TRBJ2-3; D is undetermined. V was shortened by 1 base and J by 1 base, with 9 bases between the two germline ends. The CDR3 is 15 residues long. Germline V gives CDR1 SGHVS, CDR2 FNYEAQ. DNA for the CDR3: TGTGCCAGCAGCTTAGACATTTCAGGCACAGATACGCAGTATTTT. Residues: CASSLDISGTDTQYF.

The rearrangement links TRBV5-4 to TRBJ2-1; 7 positions agree with TRBD2. Germline V gene sequence: CDR1 SGHNT, CDR2 YYREEE (reference sequence). The CDR3 is 15 residues long. The ends lost 6 bases at V and 3 bases at J; junction bases unmatched: 9. The CDR3 coding sequence is TGTGCCAGCACCCCGGCCGGGGGGAACTACAATGAGCAGTTCTTC. It codes for CASTPAGGNYNEQFF. The entire variable domain, with the rest obtained from reference TRBV5-4 and TRBJ2-1, is as follows: ETGVTQSPTHLIKTRGQQVTLRCSSQSGHNTVSWYQQALGQGPQFIFQYYREEENGRGNFPPRFSGLQFPNYSSELNVNALELDDSALYLCASTPAGGNYNEQFFGPGTRLTVL.

This sequence joins TRBV28 and TRBJ1-6; TRBD1 aligns across 7 bases. The trim removed 1 base at V and 10 bases at J, leaving 4 bases unmatched. This CDR3 region has 14 residues. Germline loops: CDR1 MDHEN, CDR2 SYDVKM. The CDR3 sequence is CASSLLGQWSPLHF. CDR3 DNA: TGTGCCAGCAGTTTATTGGGACAGTGGTCACCCCTCCACTTT.

Here the CDR3 reads CASSLTGVSHEQYF. DNA of the CDR3: TGTGCCAGCAGCTTAACAGGGGTTTCCCACGAGCAGTACTTC. The gene calls are TRBV5-4 and TRBJ2-7, with TRBD1 matching over 7 bases. With V trimmed by 2 bases and J by 5 bases, 7 bases remained unmatched. The CDR3 extends over 14 amino acids. Germline-derived CDR1 and CDR2 are SGHNT and YYREEE (reference sequence).

The V call is TRBV23-1, the J call TRBJ2-7; 8 nucleotides match TRBD1. TRBV23-1 is assigned to the ORF class and has an uncertain function. CDR3 length equals 16 residues. Trimming removed 4 bases from V and 2 bases from J; junction bases left unmatched: 10. Here the CDR3 reads CASSLKRGQVPYEQYF. The CDR3 coding sequence is TGCGCCAGCAGTCTAAAAAGGGGACAGGTACCCTACGAGCAGTACTTC.

The CDR3 DNA is TGTGCCAGTAGTATAGGGAGGGATACTGGGGCCAACGTCCTGACTTTC. Protein: CASSIGRDTGANVLTF. The rearrangement joins TRBV19 to TRBJ2-6; possible D gene TRBD2, 6 bases. The germline V and J ends were trimmed by 1 base and 2 bases, with 9 bases remaining between them. The CDR3 is 16 amino acids. CDR1 and CDR2 (germline): LNHDA, SQIVND (reference sequence).

The CDR3 here is CASSKMGATTGALRNTEAFF. CDR3 in DNA: TGTGCCAGCAGCAAAATGGGGGCCACAACAGGGGCCCTGAGGAACACTGAAGCTTTCTTT. V gene TRBV21-1 combines with J gene TRBJ1-1; the table's D call, TRBD1, was not checked against the DNA. TRBV21-1 is shown as a pseudogene. The CDR3 spans 20 residues.

The rearrangement uses TRBV18 and TRBJ1-1, with TRBD1 matching over 7 bases. The CDR3 spans 16 residues. Germline V gene lookup returns CDR1 KGHSH and CDR2 LQKENI. Trimming at V came to 0 bases and at J to 2 bases, leaving 6 bases not matched to a gene. CDR3 sequence (DNA): TGTGCCAGCTCACCACCGACAGGGACAGTAAACACTGAAGCTTTCTTT. Residues: CASSPPTGTVNTEAFF.

This clone qualifies as medium-sized (0.01 to 0.1%). The chain carries TRBV4-3 and TRBJ2-7, with a tentative D call TRBD1 (7 bases). Looked up from germline, CDR1 is LGHNA and CDR2 is YSLEER. V was shortened by 2 bases and J by 3 bases, with 23 bases between the two germline ends. This CDR3 is built from 18 residues. In DNA, the CDR3 is TGCGCCAGCAGCCAATCCTACCGCGGAGGGGGCTTGGTCTACGAGCAGTACTTC. As protein: CASSQSYRGGGLVYEQYF.

The rearrangement joins TRBV19 to TRBJ2-7; D is unclear. The germline gives CDR1 LNHDA, CDR2 SQIVND (reference sequence). CDR3 length: 13 amino acids. The V and J ends lost 3 bases and 0 bases respectively, with 6 bases between them. This chain's CDR3 is CASSIEDSYEQYF. The CDR3 coding sequence is TGTGCCAGTAGTATTGAGGACTCCTACGAGCAGTACTTC.

V gene TRBV19 combines with J gene TRBJ2-1; TRBD2 matches at 11 bases. CDR3 size: 18 residues. Germline CDR1 is LNHDA and CDR2 is SQIVND (reference sequence). With 4 bases clipped from V and 0 bases from J, the junction kept 8 bases outside the gene matches. This CDR3 is CASSTGLAGISSYNEQFF. The CDR3 DNA reads as TGTGCCAGTAGTACAGGACTAGCGGGTATCAGCTCCTACAATGAGCAGTTCTTC.

V gene TRBV3-1 (or the pseudogene TRBV3-2) combines with J gene TRBJ1-4; D remains ambiguous. The CDR3 sequence is 14 residues long. Germline V gene data show CDR1 as LGHDT and CDR2 as YNNKEL (reference sequence). V lost 1 base, J lost 8 bases, and 11 bases lay in between. Here the CDR3 DNA reads TGTGCCAGCAGCCAAGGCACGGGTGGGGAAAAACTGTTTTTT. It translates to CASSQGTGGEKLFF.

There are a few counts of this clone. V and J are TRBV30 and TRBJ2-7; possibly TRBD1 for D (6 bases). From germline, CDR1 is GTSNPN and CDR2 SVGIG (reference sequence). Trimming shortened V by 0 bases and J by 7 bases, and 28 bases separated the two germline ends. The CDR3 runs to 18 residues. CDR3 nucleotide sequence: TGTGCCTGGAGTGTAAGTCGAATGGGGACATTTTATAGCAGGGAGCAGTACTTC. This encodes CAWSVSRMGTFYSREQYF.

The V and J genes are TRBV7-2 and TRBJ2-3, with TRBD2 matching 13 bases. This CDR3 spans 18 amino acids. CDR1 and CDR2 (germline): SGHTA, FQGNSA. V lost 1 base and J lost 1; bases outside the gene matches: 5. CDR3 in amino acids: CASSLVSGLAGRTDTQYF. In nucleotides, the CDR3 is TGTGCCAGCAGCTTAGTTTCGGGACTAGCGGGGCGCACAGATACGCAGTATTTT. Drawing the rest from reference TRBV7-2 and TRBJ2-3, the complete variable domain is GAGVSQSPSNKVTEKGKDVELRCDPISGHTALYWYRQSLGQGLEFLIYFQGNSAPDKSGLPSDRFSAERTGGSVSTLTIQRTQQEDSAVYLCASSLVSGLAGRTDTQYFGPGTRLTVL.

The chain is built from TRBV27 and TRBJ2-3, with D perhaps matching TRBD1 (5 bases). V gave up 2 bases and J gave up 1 base, with 16 bases separating them. CDR3 length: 17 residues. Germline CDR1 MNHEY, CDR2 SMNVEV (reference sequence). CDR3 protein: CASSLVGSGFGTDTQYF. DNA of the CDR3: TGTGCCAGCAGTTTAGTTGGATCAGGGTTCGGCACAGATACGCAGTATTTT.

The chain carries TRBV29-1 and TRBJ2-7, with 10 positions matching TRBD1. The germline V gene encodes CDR1 SQVTM and CDR2 ANQGSEA. The CDR3 has 14 residues. V trimming: 6 bases; J trimming: 2 bases; junction bases outside the gene matches: 7. CDR3 loop: CSVRQGAPPYEQYF. Here the CDR3 DNA reads TGCAGCGTGCGACAGGGGGCCCCCCCCTACGAGCAGTACTTC.